Presented here are 2 T cell receptor beta chains from one specimen sequenced in a study of cytomegalovirus exposure and HLA in healthy donors. The PCR employed 60 Vbeta primers together with 13 Jbeta primers. Produced via immunoSEQ multiplex PCR; TCRdb's table is partial and in-frame only. Of over 100,000 clones listed, around 75% are singletons. Sequencing was performed on PBMCs. The receptors derive from a woman aged 25 to 39 in good health and CMV-seronegative.

V usage is TRBV5-1 and J usage is TRBJ1-1; D is undetermined. The V gene lost 1 base and the J gene lost 5 bases, with 12 bases spanning the gap. The CDR3 runs to 14 residues. The germline V gene encodes CDR1 SGHRS and CDR2 YFSETQ. CDR3 loop: CASSLNSPSTEAFF. Here the CDR3 DNA reads TGCGCCAGCAGCTTGAACAGCCCCTCGACTGAAGCTTTCTTT.

This rearrangement joins TRBV10-3 to TRBJ1-6; D perhaps matches TRBD1 (6 bases). The CDR3 has 14 residues. Trimming pared 6 bases from V and 0 bases from J, leaving 6 bases between. The germline V gene encodes CDR1 ENHRY and CDR2 SYGVKD. The CDR3 protein is CAIRDSSYNSPLHF. For the CDR3, the DNA is TGTGCCATCAGGGACAGCTCCTATAATTCACCCCTCCACTTT.